One T cell receptor beta chain is described in this entry. This sample is drawn from a study of blood T cell repertoires in COVID-19. Generated by immunoSEQ multiplex PCR, the TCRdb table keeps only in-frame clones and is missing some. Of roughly 200,000 clones listed, about 80% are singletons. CDR3 length equals 18 residues. The germline gives CDR1 LGHDT, CDR2 YNNKEL (reference sequence). Germline trimming cut 7 bases from V and 2 bases from J; bases unmatched to any gene: 19. The sequence was collected from a man between 65 and 85 years old with active or convalescent COVID-19. The V gene is TRBV3-1 (or the pseudogene TRBV3-2), the J gene TRBJ2-7, with 8 bases that match TRBD1. The sample comprised peripheral blood. CDR3 loop: CASIERPKNRGEPYEQYF. The CDR3 DNA follows: TGTGCCAGCATCGAACGGCCAAAAAACAGGGGGGAGCCCTACGAGCAGTACTTC.